The present T cell receptor (beta chain) was sequenced within a study of blood T cell repertoires in COVID-19. This CDR3 contains 12 residues. V lost 3 bases, J lost 10 bases, and 5 bases stayed unmatched. TCRdb's table, derived via immunoSEQ multiplex PCR, lists solely in-frame clones and lacks some. This table holds about 160,000 clones, over 75% found once. This clone came up once. Patients of the Seattle cohort, enrolled during active infection, were followed longitudinally. Sequenced material: peripheral blood. The rearrangement uses TRBV12-3 or TRBV12-4 and TRBJ1-1, with 7 bases that match TRBD1. This clonotype originated in a man between 18 and 35 years old with COVID-19, enrolled during active disease. The CDR3 sequence: CASSFGGGRAFF. CDR3 sequence (DNA): TGTGCCAGCAGTTTCGGAGGGGGCAGAGCTTTCTTT.